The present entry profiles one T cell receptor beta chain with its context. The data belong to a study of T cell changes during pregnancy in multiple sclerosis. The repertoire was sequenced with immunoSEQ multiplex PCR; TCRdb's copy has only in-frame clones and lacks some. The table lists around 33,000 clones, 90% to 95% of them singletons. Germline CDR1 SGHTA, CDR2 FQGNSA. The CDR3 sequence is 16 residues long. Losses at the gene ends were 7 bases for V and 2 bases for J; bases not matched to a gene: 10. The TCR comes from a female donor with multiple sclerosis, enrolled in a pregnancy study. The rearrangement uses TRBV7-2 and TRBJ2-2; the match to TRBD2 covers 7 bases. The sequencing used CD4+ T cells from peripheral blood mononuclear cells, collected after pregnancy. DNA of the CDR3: TGTGCCAGCATCCTGCGGCTAGCGGATAACACCGGGGAGCTGTTTTTT. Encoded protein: CASILRLADNTGELFF.